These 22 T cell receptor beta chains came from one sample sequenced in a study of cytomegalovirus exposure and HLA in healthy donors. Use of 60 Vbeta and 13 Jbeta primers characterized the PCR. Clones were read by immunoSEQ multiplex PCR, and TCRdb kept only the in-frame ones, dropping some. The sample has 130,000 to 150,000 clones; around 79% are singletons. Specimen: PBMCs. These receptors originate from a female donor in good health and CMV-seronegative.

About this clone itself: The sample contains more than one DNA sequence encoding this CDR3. CDR3 bases: TGTGCCAGCAGCTTAAGACAGGGAGCCGGCGAGCAGTACTTC. It translates to CASSLRQGAGEQYF. The chain employs TRBV11-3 and TRBJ2-7, with 7 positions matching TRBD1. With 2 bases clipped from V and 6 bases from J, the junction kept 7 bases outside the gene matches. This CDR3 is 14 amino acids long. CDR1 and CDR2 from the germline V gene are SGHNT and YENEEA. Full variable domain (remainder filled in from reference TRBV11-3 and TRBJ2-7): EAGVVQSPRYKIIEKKQPVAFWCNPISGHNTLYWYLQNLGQGPELLIRYENEEAVDDSQLPKDRFSAERLKGVDSTLKIQPAELGDSAVYLCASSLRQGAGEQYFGPGTRLTVT.

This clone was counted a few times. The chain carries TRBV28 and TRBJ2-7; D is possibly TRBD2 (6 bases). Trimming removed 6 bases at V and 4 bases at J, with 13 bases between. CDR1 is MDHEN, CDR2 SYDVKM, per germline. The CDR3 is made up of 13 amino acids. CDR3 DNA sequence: TGTGCCAGCAGGCGCCTGGGGGGTTACGAGCAGTACTTC. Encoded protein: CASRRLGGYEQYF.

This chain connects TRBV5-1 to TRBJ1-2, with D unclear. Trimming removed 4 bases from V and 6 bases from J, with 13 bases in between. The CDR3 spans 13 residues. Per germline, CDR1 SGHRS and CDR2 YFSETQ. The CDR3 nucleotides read TGCGCCAGCAGCCCTCGGGTTATGGATGGCTACACCTTC. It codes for CASSPRVMDGYTF.

CDR3 protein: CAWDGLAGGGNEQFF. For the CDR3, the DNA is TGTGCCTGGGACGGACTAGCGGGAGGAGGCAATGAGCAGTTCTTC. The rearrangement links TRBV30 to TRBJ2-1, with 14 bases fitting TRBD2. Per the germline V gene, CDR1 is GTSNPN and CDR2 is SVGIG (reference sequence). The CDR3 contains 15 residues. V dropped 5 bases and J dropped 6; count of bases not matched to a gene: 6.

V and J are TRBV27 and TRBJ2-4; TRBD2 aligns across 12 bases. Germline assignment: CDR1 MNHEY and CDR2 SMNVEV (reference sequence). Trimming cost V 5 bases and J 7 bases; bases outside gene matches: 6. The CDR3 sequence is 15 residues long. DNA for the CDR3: TGTGCCAGCAGTCCCCTAGCGGGGGGGCGGAACATTCAGTACTTC. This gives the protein CASSPLAGGRNIQYF.

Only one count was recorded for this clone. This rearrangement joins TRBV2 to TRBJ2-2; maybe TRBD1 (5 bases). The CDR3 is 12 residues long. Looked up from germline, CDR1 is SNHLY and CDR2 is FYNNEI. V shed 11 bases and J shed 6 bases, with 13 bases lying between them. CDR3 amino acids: CAGRLGPGELFF. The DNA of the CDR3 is TGTGCCGGGCGGCTGGGGCCCGGGGAGCTGTTTTTT.

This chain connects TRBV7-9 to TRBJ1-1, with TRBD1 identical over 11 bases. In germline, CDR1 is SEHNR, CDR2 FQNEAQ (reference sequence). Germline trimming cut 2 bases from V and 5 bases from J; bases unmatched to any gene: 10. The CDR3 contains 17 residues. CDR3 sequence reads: CASSLRDRGKLGTEAFF. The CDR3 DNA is TGTGCCAGCAGCTTACGGGACAGGGGGAAACTTGGGACTGAAGCTTTCTTT.

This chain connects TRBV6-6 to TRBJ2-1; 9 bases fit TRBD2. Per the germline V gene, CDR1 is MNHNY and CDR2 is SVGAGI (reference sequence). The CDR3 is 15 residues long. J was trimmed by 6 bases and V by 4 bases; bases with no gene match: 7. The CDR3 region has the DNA TGTGCCAGCAGTTCCATAGCGGGAGTGGTCAATGAGCAGTTCTTC. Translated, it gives CASSSIAGVVNEQFF.

CDR3 sequence (DNA): TGTGCCAGCGCTAGGGGGCAGAACTACGAGCAGTACTTC. This gives the protein CASARGQNYEQYF. This chain links TRBV9 with TRBJ2-7, with 7 positions matching TRBD1. With 7 bases clipped from V and 3 bases from J, the junction kept 7 bases outside the gene matches. Germline CDR1 and CDR2: SGDLS and YYNGEE. This CDR3 is built from 13 residues.

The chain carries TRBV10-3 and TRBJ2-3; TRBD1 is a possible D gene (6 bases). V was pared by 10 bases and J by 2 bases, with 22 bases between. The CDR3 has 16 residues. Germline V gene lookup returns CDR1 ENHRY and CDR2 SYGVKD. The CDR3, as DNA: TGTGCCACCTCCTCCGACAGGACCACTAACACAGATACGCAGTATTTT. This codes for CATSSDRTTNTDTQYF.

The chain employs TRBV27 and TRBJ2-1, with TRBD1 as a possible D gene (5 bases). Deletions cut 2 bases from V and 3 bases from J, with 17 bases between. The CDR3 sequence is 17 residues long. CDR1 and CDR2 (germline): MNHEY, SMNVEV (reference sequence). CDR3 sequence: CASSLKLRTPFYNEQFF. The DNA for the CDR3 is TGTGCCAGCAGTTTAAAGCTTAGGACACCATTCTACAATGAGCAGTTCTTC.

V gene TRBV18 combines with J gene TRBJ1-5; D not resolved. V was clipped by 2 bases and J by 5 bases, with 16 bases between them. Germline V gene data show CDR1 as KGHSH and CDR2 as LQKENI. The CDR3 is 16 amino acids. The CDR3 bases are TGTGCCAGCTCACCAAGTAGCCGACCGAGCGATCAGCCCCAGCATTTT. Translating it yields CASSPSSRPSDQPQHF.

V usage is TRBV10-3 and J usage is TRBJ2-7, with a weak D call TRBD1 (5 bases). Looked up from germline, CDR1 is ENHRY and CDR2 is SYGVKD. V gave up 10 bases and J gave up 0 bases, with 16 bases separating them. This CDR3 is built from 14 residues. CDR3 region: CATERGASSYEQYF. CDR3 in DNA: TGTGCCACCGAGCGTGGGGCCAGCTCCTACGAGCAGTACTTC.

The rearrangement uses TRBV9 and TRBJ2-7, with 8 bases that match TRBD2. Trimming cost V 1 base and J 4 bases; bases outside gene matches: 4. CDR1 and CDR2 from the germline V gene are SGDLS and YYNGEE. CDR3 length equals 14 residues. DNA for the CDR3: TGTGCCAGCAGCGTAACAGCGGGGGCTTACGAGCAGTACTTC. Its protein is CASSVTAGAYEQYF.

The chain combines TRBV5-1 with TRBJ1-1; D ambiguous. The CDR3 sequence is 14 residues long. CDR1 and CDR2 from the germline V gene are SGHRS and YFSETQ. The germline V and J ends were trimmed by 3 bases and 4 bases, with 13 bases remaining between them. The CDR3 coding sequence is TGCGCCAGCAGCTCTAGGCCGGGGAGCACTGAAGCTTTCTTT. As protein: CASSSRPGSTEAFF. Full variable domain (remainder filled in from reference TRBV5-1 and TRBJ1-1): KAGVTQTPRYLIKTRGQQVTLSCSPISGHRSVSWYQQTPGQGLQFLFEYFSETQRNKGNFPGRFSGRQFSNSRSEMNVSTLELGDSALYLCASSSRPGSTEAFFGQGTRLTVV.

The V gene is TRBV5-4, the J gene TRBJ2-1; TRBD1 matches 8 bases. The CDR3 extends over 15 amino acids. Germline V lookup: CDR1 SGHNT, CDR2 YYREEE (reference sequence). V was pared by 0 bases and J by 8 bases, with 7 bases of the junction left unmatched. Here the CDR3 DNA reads TGTGCCAGCAGCTTGGGGCAGGGGGCGGGTGATGAGCAGTTCTTC. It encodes CASSLGQGAGDEQFF. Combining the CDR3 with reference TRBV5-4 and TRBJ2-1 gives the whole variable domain ETGVTQSPTHLIKTRGQQVTLRCSSQSGHNTVSWYQQALGQGPQFIFQYYREEENGRGNFPPRFSGLQFPNYSSELNVNALELDDSALYLCASSLGQGAGDEQFFGPGTRLTVL.

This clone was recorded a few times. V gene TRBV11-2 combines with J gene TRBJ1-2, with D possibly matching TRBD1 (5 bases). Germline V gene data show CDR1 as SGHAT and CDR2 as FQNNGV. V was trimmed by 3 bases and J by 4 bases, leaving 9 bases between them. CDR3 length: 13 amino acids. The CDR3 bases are TGTGCCAGCAGCTTCGCCGGGGGCTATGGCTACACCTTC. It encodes CASSFAGGYGYTF.

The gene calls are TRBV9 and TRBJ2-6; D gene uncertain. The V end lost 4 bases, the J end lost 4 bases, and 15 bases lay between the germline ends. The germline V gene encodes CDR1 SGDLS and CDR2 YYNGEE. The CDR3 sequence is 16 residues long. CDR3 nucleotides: TGTGCCAGCAGCCATTCCTACTCGTCCGGGGCCAACGTCCTGACTTTC. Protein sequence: CASSHSYSSGANVLTF.

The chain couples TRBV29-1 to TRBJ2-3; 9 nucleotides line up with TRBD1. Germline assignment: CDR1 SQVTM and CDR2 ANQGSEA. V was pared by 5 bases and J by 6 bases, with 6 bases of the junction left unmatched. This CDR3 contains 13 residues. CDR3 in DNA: TGCAGCGTTAAGGGACAGGGCTCTGATACGCAGTATTTT. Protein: CSVKGQGSDTQYF.

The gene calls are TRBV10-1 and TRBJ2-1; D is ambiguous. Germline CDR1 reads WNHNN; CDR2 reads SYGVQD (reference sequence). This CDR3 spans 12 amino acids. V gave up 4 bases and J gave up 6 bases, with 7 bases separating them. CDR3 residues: CASSGRLNEQFF. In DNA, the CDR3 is TGCGCCAGCAGTGGCAGACTCAATGAGCAGTTCTTC.

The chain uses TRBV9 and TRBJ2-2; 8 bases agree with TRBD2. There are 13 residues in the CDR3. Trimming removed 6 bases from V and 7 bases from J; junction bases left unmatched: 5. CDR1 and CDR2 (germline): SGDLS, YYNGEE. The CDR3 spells CASTAGGRGELFF. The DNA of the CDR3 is TGTGCCAGCACCGCGGGGGGTCGCGGGGAGCTGTTTTTT.

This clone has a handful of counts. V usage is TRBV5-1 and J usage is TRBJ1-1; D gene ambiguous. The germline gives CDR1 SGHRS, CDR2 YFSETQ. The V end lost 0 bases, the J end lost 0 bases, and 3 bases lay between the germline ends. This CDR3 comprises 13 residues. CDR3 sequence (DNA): TGCGCCAGCAGCTTGGCCGTGAACACTGAAGCTTTCTTT. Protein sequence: CASSLAVNTEAFF.